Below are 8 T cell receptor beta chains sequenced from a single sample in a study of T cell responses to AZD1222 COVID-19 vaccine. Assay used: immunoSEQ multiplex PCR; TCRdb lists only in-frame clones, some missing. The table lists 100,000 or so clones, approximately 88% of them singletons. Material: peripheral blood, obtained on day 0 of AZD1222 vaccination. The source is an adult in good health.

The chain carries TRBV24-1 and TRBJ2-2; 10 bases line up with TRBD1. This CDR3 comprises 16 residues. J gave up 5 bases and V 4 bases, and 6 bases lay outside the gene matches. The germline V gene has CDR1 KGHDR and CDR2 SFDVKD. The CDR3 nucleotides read TGTGCCACCAGTGACTCCGGGACAGGGGTGACCGGGGAGCTGTTTTTT. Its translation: CATSDSGTGVTGELFF.

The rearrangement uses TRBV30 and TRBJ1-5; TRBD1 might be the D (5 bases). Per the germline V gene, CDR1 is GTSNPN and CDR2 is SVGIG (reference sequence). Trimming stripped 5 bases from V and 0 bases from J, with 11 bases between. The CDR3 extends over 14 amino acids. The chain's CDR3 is CAWDTGISNQPQHF. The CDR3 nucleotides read TGTGCCTGGGACACAGGTATTAGCAATCAGCCCCAGCATTTT.

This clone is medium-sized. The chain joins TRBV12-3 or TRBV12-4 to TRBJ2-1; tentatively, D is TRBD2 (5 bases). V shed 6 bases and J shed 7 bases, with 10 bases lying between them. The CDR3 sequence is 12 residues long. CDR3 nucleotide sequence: TGTGCCAGCAGGAGGGAGTTGAATGAGCAGTTCTTC. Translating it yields CASRRELNEQFF.

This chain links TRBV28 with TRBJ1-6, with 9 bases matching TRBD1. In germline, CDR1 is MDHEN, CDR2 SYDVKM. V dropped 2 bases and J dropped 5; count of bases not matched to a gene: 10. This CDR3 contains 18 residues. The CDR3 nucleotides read TGTGCCAGCAGTTTAAGGGTACCCGGGACAGGGAATAATTCACCCCTCCACTTT. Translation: CASSLRVPGTGNNSPLHF.

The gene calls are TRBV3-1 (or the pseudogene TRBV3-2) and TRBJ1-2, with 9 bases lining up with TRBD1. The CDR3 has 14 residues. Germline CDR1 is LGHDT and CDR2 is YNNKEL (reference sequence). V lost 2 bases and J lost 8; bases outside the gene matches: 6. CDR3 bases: TGTGCCAGCAGCCAAAATTCGGGACAGGGAGGCTACACCTTC. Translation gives CASSQNSGQGGYTF.

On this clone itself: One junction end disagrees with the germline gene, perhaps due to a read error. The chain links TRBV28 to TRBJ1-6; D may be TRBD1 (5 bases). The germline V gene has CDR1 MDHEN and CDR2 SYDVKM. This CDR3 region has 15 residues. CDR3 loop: CASSKDSHYDSPLHF. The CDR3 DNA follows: TGTGCCAGCAGCAAAGACAGCCACTATGATTCACCCCTCCACTTT.

This CDR3 reads CATSDNLQDGYTF. CDR3 nucleotide sequence: TGTGCCACCAGTGATAACCTCCAGGATGGCTACACCTTC. The chain has TRBV24-1 and TRBJ1-2; D call uncertain. The germline V gene has CDR1 KGHDR and CDR2 SFDVKD. The CDR3 runs 13 residues. With 3 bases removed from V and 6 bases from J, the gap between germline ends came to 10 bases.

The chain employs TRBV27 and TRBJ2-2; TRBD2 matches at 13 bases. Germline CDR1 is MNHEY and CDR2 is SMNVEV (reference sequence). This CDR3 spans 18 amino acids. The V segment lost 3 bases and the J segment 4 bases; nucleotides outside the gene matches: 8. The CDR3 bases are TGTGCCAGCAGTTTCCGCGGGACTAGCGGGGCGGGCACCGGGGAGCTGTTTTTT. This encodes CASSFRGTSGAGTGELFF.